These 17 T cell receptor beta chains originate from one sample sequenced in a study of Graves' ophthalmopathy and Graves' hyperthyroidism. Amplification targeted the TCR beta CDR3 regions, with RNA transcripts as the source material. RT-PCR with HTBI primers came first, then second-round multiplex PCR. TCRdb analysed the multiplex PCR reads with MiXCR anew, one entry per CDR3 protein. The data show around 670,000 distinct CDR3 sequences, roughly two fifths seen once. The sequenced material came from peripheral blood. The receptors were gathered from an adult man with Graves' ophthalmopathy.

The chain recombines TRBV5-1 with TRBJ2-7, with TRBD2 as a possible D gene (6 bases). Trimming removed 3 bases at V and 6 bases at J, with 16 bases between. This CDR3 contains 14 residues. Germline lookup yields CDR1 SGHRS and CDR2 YFSETQ. CDR3 sequence (DNA): TGCGCCAGCAGCTGGGGGGTTAGCAGTCCCGAGCAGTACGTC. Encoded protein: CASSWGVSSPEQYV.

This clonotype was observed many times. CDR3 in amino acids: CASSSRTGGIRYGYTF. CDR3 nucleotides: TGTGCCAGCAGCTCCCGGACAGGGGGAATACGGTATGGCTACACCTTC. The chain has TRBV7-9 and TRBJ1-2; 10 bases are shared with TRBD1. Germline CDR1 and CDR2: SEHNR and FQNEAQ (reference sequence). V lost 4 bases and J lost 5; bases outside the gene matches: 10. The CDR3 has 16 residues.

The chain is built from TRBV25-1 and TRBJ1-6; 10 nucleotides agree with TRBD1. CDR3 length: 14 residues. J gave up 10 bases and V 8 bases, and 8 bases lay outside the gene matches. In germline, CDR1 is MGHDK, CDR2 SYGVNS. In DNA, the CDR3 is TGTGCCAGCGGACTCGGGACAGGGGAGTCACCCCTCCACTTT. As protein: CASGLGTGESPLHF.

The J gene is TRBJ1-5, the V gene TRBV20-1; 9 nucleotides line up with TRBD1. The J segment lost 1 base and the V segment lost 5 bases, leaving 6 bases of the junction unmatched. The CDR3 is 15 residues long. Germline V gene lookup returns CDR1 DFQATT and CDR2 SNEGSKA (reference sequence). The CDR3 nucleotides are TGCAGTGCTCGGGACAGGGAAGACAGCAATCAGCCCCAGCATTTT. It yields the protein CSARDREDSNQPQHF.

This chain links TRBV7-9 with TRBJ2-2; TRBD2 is a possible D gene (6 bases). V was trimmed by 10 bases and J by 6 bases, leaving 18 bases between them. Germline V gene sequence: CDR1 SEHNR, CDR2 FQNEAQ (reference sequence). The CDR3 contains 14 residues. The DNA of the CDR3 is TGTGCCAAGCAGAAGCGGGCGCCCCCCGGGGAGCTGTTTTTT. This codes for CAKQKRAPPGELFF.

This clonotype was recorded many times. At one end the junction does not follow the germline gene, possibly because of a read error. V is TRBV10-3 and J is TRBJ1-1; D ambiguous. CDR3 length equals 11 residues. Germline V gene lookup returns CDR1 ENHRY and CDR2 SYGVKD. As DNA, the CDR3 is TGTGCCAGCAGTTACTCGGATGAAGCTTTCTTT. It specifies CASSYSDEAFF.

The chain joins TRBV13 to TRBJ2-7, with D possibly TRBD1 on 6 matching bases. The CDR3 is made up of 15 amino acids. V lost 3 bases and J lost 1, with 13 bases in between. Germline CDR1 is PRHDT and CDR2 is FYEKMQ (reference sequence). CDR3: CASSFRGTSSYEQYF. As DNA, the CDR3 is TGTGCCAGCAGCTTCCGTGGGACATCGTCCTACGAGCAGTACTTC.

This clonotype showed up many times. This chain connects TRBV20-1 to TRBJ1-6; D is unresolved. V dropped 3 bases and J dropped 6 bases, with 6 bases sitting between them. This CDR3 has 12 residues. Germline CDR1 DFQATT, CDR2 SNEGSKA (reference sequence). CDR3 residues: CSASRFNSPLHF. The DNA for the CDR3 is TGCAGTGCTAGTCGGTTTAATTCACCCCTCCACTTT.

The chain joins TRBV20-1 to TRBJ2-5; D uncertain. V lost 4 bases and J lost 2, with 11 bases in between. This CDR3 contains 13 residues. CDR1 DFQATT and CDR2 SNEGSKA come from the germline V gene (reference sequence). CDR3 sequence reads: CSAIRGDQETQYF. CDR3 sequence (DNA): TGCAGTGCTATTCGTGGGGATCAAGAGACCCAGTACTTC.

This rearrangement joins TRBV11-1 to TRBJ1-5; D is uncertain. The CDR3 has 13 residues. The V and J ends lost 5 bases and 0 bases respectively, with 5 bases between them. Germline values: CDR1 SGHAT, CDR2 FQDESV (reference sequence). The CDR3 nucleotides read TGTGCCAGCAGCCCAGCTAGCAATCAGCCCCAGCATTTT. Translated: CASSPASNQPQHF.

This chain links TRBV3-1 with TRBJ1-1; D is possibly TRBD1 (6 bases). The germline CDR1 and CDR2 sequences are LGHDT and YNNKEL (reference sequence). V lost 4 bases to trimming and J lost 5 bases, with 17 bases between them. This CDR3 is built from 15 residues. The CDR3 loop is CASSPWGASGTEAFF. CDR3 DNA sequence: TGTGCCAGCAGCCCGTGGGGGGCGAGTGGAACTGAAGCTTTCTTT.

The sample holds a few counts of this clonotype. J is TRBJ2-7 and V is TRBV25-1, with 9 nucleotides matching TRBD1. Germline CDR1 and CDR2: MGHDK and SYGVNS. This CDR3 spans 15 amino acids. With 6 bases clipped from V and 2 bases from J, the junction kept 8 bases outside the gene matches. CDR3 DNA sequence: TGTGCCAGCAGCCCTAGGAGGACAGGGGCCTACGAGCAGTACTTC. Protein sequence: CASSPRRTGAYEQYF.

This chain uses TRBV4-3 with TRBJ1-3; D uncertain. Germline V CDR1 and CDR2: LGHNA, YSLEER. V was cut by 1 base and J by 4 bases, with 8 bases left in between. CDR3 size: 14 residues. CDR3 nucleotide sequence: TGCGCCAGCAGCCAAGTTACTACAGGAAACACCATATATTTT. The encoded protein is CASSQVTTGNTIYF.

This clonotype came up a few times. V usage is TRBV7-2 and J usage is TRBJ1-1; D perhaps matches TRBD1 (5 bases). Trimming took off 6 bases at V and 1 base at J, with 12 bases between the two ends. Germline V lookup: CDR1 SGHTA, CDR2 FQGNSA. The CDR3 extends over 14 amino acids. The DNA of the CDR3 is TGTGCCAGCAGTATGGCAGGGAGGAACACTGAAGCTTTCTTT. This gives the protein CASSMAGRNTEAFF.

Turning to this clonotype: The germline gene is not matched at one end of the junction; a read error may be the cause. The rearrangement joins TRBV25-1 to TRBJ2-2; 14 positions agree with TRBD2. The CDR3 covers 19 residues. Germline V gives CDR1 MGHDK, CDR2 SYGVNS. In DNA, the CDR3 is TGCGCCAGCAGCCAAACACCGGGACTAGCGGGAGTCTCCGCCGGGGAGCTGTTTTTT. It encodes CASSQTPGLAGVSAGELFF.

This clonotype was counted at least ten times. The CDR3 reads CASSERQGNTEAFF. The DNA of the CDR3 is TGTGCCAGCAGTGAGAGGCAGGGGAACACTGAAGCTTTCTTT. The genes are TRBV2 and TRBJ1-1; D possibly corresponds to TRBD1 (5 bases). Trimming removed 3 bases at V and 1 base at J, with 9 bases between. The CDR3 has 14 residues. Germline V gene sequence: CDR1 SNHLY, CDR2 FYNNEI.

This clonotype was counted only a few times. This sequence joins TRBV7-9 and TRBJ1-2; D remains ambiguous. This CDR3 region has 13 residues. Trimming removed 1 base from V and 5 bases from J, with 8 bases in between. Germline-derived CDR1 and CDR2 are SEHNR and FQNEAQ (reference sequence). CDR3 sequence: CASSLEKSYGYTF. DNA for the CDR3: TGTGCCAGCAGCTTAGAGAAGAGTTATGGCTACACCTTC. The whole variable domain, remainder taken from reference TRBV7-9 and TRBJ1-2, is DTGVSQNPRHKITKRGQNVTFRCDPISEHNRLYWYRQTLGQGPEFLTYFQNEAQLEKSRLLSDRFSAERPKGSFSTLEIQRTEQGDSAMYLCASSLEKSYGYTFGSGTRLTVV.